This T cell receptor (beta chain) was found in a study of T cells after yellow fever vaccination. This clonotype has a handful of counts. The CDR3 covers 15 residues. The germline CDR1 and CDR2 sequences are MNHEY and SVGAGI. With 4 bases removed from V and 2 bases from J, the gap between germline ends came to 9 bases. TCRdb ran MiXCR on the 5' RACE reads and lists one entry per CDR3 protein. The table records hundreds of thousands of distinct CDR3 sequences, around 12% of them present only once. Sequenced here: PBMCs, sampled on the day of the yellow fever booster vaccination. This sequence was found in a man under 40 who received the YFV17D yellow fever vaccine. The rearrangement joins TRBV6-5 to TRBJ2-6; D is perhaps TRBD1 (5 bases). The CDR3: CASSSRVAGANVLTF. The CDR3 region has the DNA TGTGCCAGCAGTTCCAGGGTAGCTGGGGCCAACGTCCTGACTTTC.